The 13 T cell receptor beta chains given below trace back to one sample, sequenced in a study of tumor-infiltrating lymphocytes in primary liver carcinoma. DNA and RNA were both co-extracted from roughly 18-30 mg of bulk tissue that had not been sorted. The authors made TCR beta cDNA from approximately 500 ng total RNA with a constant-region primer. Libraries covering TCR beta were generated through three nested multiplex PCR rounds (using a slightly modified ARM-PCR). TRBV1-TRBV30 forward primers and a C-beta reverse primer were used in the first two PCR rounds, which each ran for ten to eleven cycles. TCRdb called the multiplex PCR reads again in MiXCR, with one record for every CDR3 protein. The table shows roughly 100,000 distinct CDR3 sequences, with roughly 80% occurring only once. Sequencing used liver tumor tissue from sampling region 3. Subset specified: tumor region T3, left-lateral pole. The receptors here all came from a man aged 40-50 years with primary liver carcinoma and hepatitis B virus infection.

Concerning this clonotype itself: Its ends do not fully match the called genes, so a read error is possible. The V call is TRBV6-5, the J call TRBJ2-1; 9 nucleotides match TRBD1. Per germline, CDR1 MNHEY and CDR2 SVGAGI. The CDR3 has 15 residues. CDR3 DNA: TGTGCCAGCACCCCCCCGGGACAGGGTGGCAATGTGCAGTCCTTC. It is translated as CASTPPGQGGNVQSF.

With respect to this clonotype: The conserved phenylalanine or tryptophan normally closing the CDR3 is absent here, so this likely arose from a read error. The limits of the CDR3 on the DNA are not certain, so only TCRdb's listed CDR3 is given. The rearrangement uses TRBV24-1 and TRBJ2-3; the DNA was not compared with TRBD1, the D call given in the table. Germline V gene data show CDR1 as KGHDR and CDR2 as SFDVKD. Termini included, the CDR3 measures 16 amino acids. The CDR3 region is CATSDGRTGNTDTQCY.

To note about this clonotype: One junction end does not reproduce the germline sequence, and a read error may be involved. The CDR3 loop is CASGPGDRVQETHYF. CDR3 in DNA: TGTGCCAGCGGGCCCGGTGACCGGGTCCAAGAGACCCATTACTTC. The rearrangement joins TRBV28 to TRBJ2-5; the D is unclear. Germline V gene data show CDR1 as MDHEN and CDR2 as SYDVKM. CDR3 size: 15 residues.

The chain joins TRBV28 to TRBJ2-2, with 10 bases that match TRBD2. The CDR3 extends over 14 amino acids. J lost 5 bases, V lost 9 bases, and 6 bases had no gene match. Germline V gene lookup returns CDR1 MDHEN and CDR2 SYDVKM. The CDR3 region is CASKAGGITGELFF. Here the CDR3 DNA reads TGTGCCAGTAAAGCGGGAGGGATTACCGGGGAGCTGTTTTTT.

This clonotype was seen many times. The genes are TRBV28 and TRBJ2-7; D is unresolved. CDR1 and CDR2 (germline): MDHEN, SYDVKM. Trimming removed 3 bases from V and 0 bases from J, with 6 bases in between. CDR3 size: 13 residues. The CDR3 DNA follows: TGTGCCAGCAGTTTGTTCCCCTCCTACGAGCAGTACTTC. Translating it yields CASSLFPSYEQYF.

Comments on this clonotype: Its ends do not fully match the called genes, so a read error is possible. The chain recombines TRBV6-1 with TRBJ2-3; perhaps TRBD1 as D (5 bases). Germline assignment: CDR1 MNHNS and CDR2 SASEGT. This CDR3 contains 14 residues. This chain's CDR3 is CASSEGPGHDMQYF. The CDR3 DNA follows: TGTGCCAGCAGTGAAGGACCAGGGCATGATATGCAGTATTTT.

Points on this clonotype: Germline and junction disagree at one end, which may indicate a read error. J is TRBJ1-5 and V is TRBV4-3, with D perhaps TRBD1 (6 bases). Germline CDR1 LGHNA, CDR2 YSLEER. There are 15 residues in the CDR3. This chain's CDR3 is CASNQEQGGGKPQHF. CDR3 nucleotides: TGCGCCAGCAACCAAGAGCAGGGAGGGGGAAAGCCCCAGCATTTT.

Worth noting for this clonotype: Relative to the germline gene, one junction end is altered; a read error may explain this. This sequence joins TRBV29-1 and TRBJ2-1; TRBD2 aligns across 13 bases. Germline V gives CDR1 SQVTM, CDR2 ANQGSEA. The CDR3 has 15 amino acids. The CDR3 nucleotides read TGCAGCATTGCACTAGCGGGAGGGTTCTACAATGAGGAGTTCTTC. This codes for CSIALAGGFYNEEFF.

The CDR3 bases are TGTGCCAGCAGTTTTCGGACTCACTATACAGGTATGCAGTATTTT. Its translation is CASSFRTHYTGMQYF. The rearrangement links TRBV11-2 to TRBJ2-3; D possibly matches TRBD1 or TRBD2 (5 bases each). Trimming removed 6 bases at V and 11 bases at J, with 24 bases between. Germline assignment: CDR1 SGHAT and CDR2 FQNNGV. The CDR3 is 15 amino acids.

This sequence joins TRBV11-2 and TRBJ2-1; no clear D gene. The CDR3 is 15 amino acids. From germline, CDR1 is SGHAT and CDR2 FQNNGV. The CDR3 nucleotides read TGTGCTGGCAGAGCCGACATGAGCTCCTACAATGAGCAGTTCTTC. Its translation is CAGRADMSSYNEQFF. Full variable domain (remainder filled in from reference TRBV11-2 and TRBJ2-1): EAGVAQSPRYKIIEKRQSVAFWCNPISGHATLYWYQQILGQGPKLLIQFQNNGVVDDSQLPKDRFSAERLKGVDSTLKIQPAKLEDSAVYLCAGRADMSSYNEQFFGPGTRLTVL.

At least ten counts were recorded for this clonotype. The chain is built from TRBV2 and TRBJ2-5, with a tentative D call TRBD2 (6 bases). CDR1 is SNHLY, CDR2 FYNNEI, per germline. This CDR3 has 14 residues. V dropped 2 bases and J dropped 4 bases, with 11 bases sitting between them. CDR3 loop: CASSERGLGETQYF. CDR3 nucleotides: TGTGCCAGCAGTGAACGGGGGTTAGGAGAGACCCAGTACTTC.

This clonotype was detected many times. The gene calls are TRBV28 and TRBJ2-7; no reliable D call. This CDR3 is built from 12 residues. The germline V gene has CDR1 MDHEN and CDR2 SYDVKM. V was cut by 5 bases and J by 2 bases, with 7 bases left in between. The CDR3 protein is CASSRWPYEQYF. In DNA form, the CDR3 reads TGTGCCAGCAGTCGGTGGCCCTACGAGCAGTACTTC.

In this sample, this clonotype is medium-sized. The V call is TRBV6-5, the J call TRBJ2-7, with D possibly matching TRBD1 (5 bases). The V gene's germline CDR1 is MNHEY and CDR2 SVGAGI. The CDR3 runs 15 residues. Trimming took off 0 bases at V and 3 bases at J, with 12 bases between the two ends. The CDR3 DNA reads as TGTGCCAGCAGTTACTCGCCCCAGGGTGGCTACGAGCAGTACTTC. It specifies CASSYSPQGGYEQYF.